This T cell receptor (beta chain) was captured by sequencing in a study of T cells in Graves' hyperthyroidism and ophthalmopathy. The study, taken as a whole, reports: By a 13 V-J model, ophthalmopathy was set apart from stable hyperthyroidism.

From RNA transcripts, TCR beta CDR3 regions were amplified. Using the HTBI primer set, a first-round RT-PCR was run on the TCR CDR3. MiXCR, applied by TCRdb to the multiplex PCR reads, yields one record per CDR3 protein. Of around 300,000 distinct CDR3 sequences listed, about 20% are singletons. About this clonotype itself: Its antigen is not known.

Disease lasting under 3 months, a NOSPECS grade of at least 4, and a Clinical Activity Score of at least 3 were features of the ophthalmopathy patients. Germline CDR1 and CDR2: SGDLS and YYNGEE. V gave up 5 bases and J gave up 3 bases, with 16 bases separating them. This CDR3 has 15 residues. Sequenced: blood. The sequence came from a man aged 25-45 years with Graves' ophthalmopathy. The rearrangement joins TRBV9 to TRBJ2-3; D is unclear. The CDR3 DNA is TGTGCCAGCAGTCCTGACGAGACTTCAACAGATACGCAGTATTTT. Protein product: CASSPDETSTDTQYF.